These 6 T cell receptor beta chains were sequenced from one sample in a study of cytomegalovirus exposure and HLA in healthy donors. The PCR made use of 60 Vbeta and 13 Jbeta primers. Method: immunoSEQ multiplex PCR; TCRdb's copy keeps in-frame clones and lacks some. This sample has approximately 150,000 clones; just under 75% occur once, and the top ten carry roughly 1.7%. The specimen was PBMCs. The receptors derive from a woman between 18 and 29 years old in good health and CMV-seronegative.

V is TRBV20-1 and J is TRBJ2-7; TRBD1 matches 8 bases. The CDR3 runs to 11 residues. Germline trimming cut 6 bases from V and 4 bases from J; bases unmatched to any gene: 2. Looked up from germline, CDR1 is DFQATT and CDR2 is SNEGSKA (reference sequence). This CDR3 reads CSAGQGYEQYF. The CDR3 nucleotides read TGCAGTGCCGGACAGGGATACGAGCAGTACTTC.

The CDR3 nucleotides read TGTGCCAGCTCTGGGACAGGGGCGGATGGCTACACCTTC. This gives the protein CASSGTGADGYTF. V is TRBV18 and J is TRBJ1-2; 10 nucleotides line up with TRBD1. Trimming at V came to 6 bases and at J to 6 bases, leaving 4 bases not matched to a gene. Germline V lookup: CDR1 KGHSH, CDR2 LQKENI. The CDR3 totals 13 residues.

The chain has TRBV15 and TRBJ2-1; 12 bases match TRBD2. The CDR3 totals 20 residues. CDR1 is LNHNV, CDR2 YYDKDF, per germline (reference sequence). Trimming at V came to 0 bases and at J to 6 bases, leaving 15 bases not matched to a gene. The CDR3 spells CATSRDPGETSGGLGNEQFF. In nucleotides, the CDR3 is TGTGCCACCAGCAGAGATCCGGGAGAGACTAGCGGGGGCCTGGGCAATGAGCAGTTCTTC.

This clone was observed once. The gene calls are TRBV5-4 and TRBJ2-1; tentatively, D is TRBD1 (5 bases). V was cut by 3 bases and J by 0 bases, with 10 bases left in between. Per germline, CDR1 SGHNT and CDR2 YYREEE (reference sequence). CDR3 size: 15 residues. This chain's CDR3 is CASSSAGRSYNEQFF. The CDR3 DNA reads TGTGCCAGCAGCTCCGCAGGGCGCTCCTACAATGAGCAGTTCTTC.

J is TRBJ1-2 and V is TRBV10-3, with TRBD1 matching over 8 bases. This CDR3 has 16 amino acids. Losses at the gene ends were 1 base for V and 5 bases for J; bases not matched to a gene: 9. Germline V gives CDR1 ENHRY, CDR2 SYGVKD. CDR3 residues: CAISEYGQGSLYGYTF. The CDR3 bases are TGTGCCATCAGTGAGTACGGACAGGGATCTCTATATGGCTACACCTTC.

This rearrangement joins TRBV6-5 to TRBJ1-1, with D hard to call. The CDR3 has 12 residues. Between the trimmed V and J ends, which lost 9 bases and 1 base, there was a span of 9 bases. Germline V lookup: CDR1 MNHEY, CDR2 SVGAGI. CDR3 DNA sequence: TGTGCCAGTGCCACTCAGAACACTGAAGCTTTCTTT. Its translation: CASATQNTEAFF.